The rows below give T cell receptor beta chains drawn from one sample of a study of blood T cell repertoires in COVID-19. TCRdb's table, derived via immunoSEQ multiplex PCR, lists solely in-frame clones and lacks some. The sample records around 700,000 clones, 90% being singletons. The sequenced sample consisted of peripheral blood. The receptors originated from a woman aged 18 to 35 with acute or convalescent COVID-19. The CDR3 runs from the conserved cysteine through the conserved F or W. A D gene is named only where the DNA matches it firmly. Expanded clones are given a class, and other clones once, few, many or no size at all.

size: NA
J: TRBJ1-2
V: TRBV12-5
D: TRBD1
DNA: TGTGCTAGTGGTTCCCCCTTGACAGGGGGTGAATATGGCTACACCTTC
CDR3: CASGSPLTGGEYGYTF

size: NA
J: TRBJ2-2
V: TRBV4-1
D: NA
DNA: TGCGCCAGCAGCCAAGTGCCGACAGGACACCCGAACACCGGGGAGCTGTTTTTT
CDR3: CASSQVPTGHPNTGELFF

size: NA
J: TRBJ1-2
V: TRBV6-5
D: NA
DNA: TGTGCCAACCGCCAGGGGATTGAAACAGGCTATGGCTACACCTTC
CDR3: CANRQGIETGYGYTF

size: NA
J: TRBJ1-4
V: TRBV11-2
D: TRBD1
DNA: TGTGCCAGCAGCTTAAAACGGAACTCCAGGGGGCGACCTAATGAAAAACTGTTTTTT
CDR3: CASSLKRNSRGRPNEKLFF

size: NA
J: TRBJ1-2
V: TRBV6-6
D: TRBD1
DNA: TGTGCCAGCAGTAGGGACAGGGGGGTCTATGGCTACACCTTC
CDR3: CASSRDRGVYGYTF

size: few
J: TRBJ1-2
V: TRBV19
D: TRBD1
DNA: TGTGCCAGTAGCCGGGACAGAAACTATGGCTACACCTTC
CDR3: CASSRDRNYGYTF

size: NA
J: TRBJ2-7
V: TRBV15
D: NA
DNA: TGTGCCACCAGCAGAGTAACGGAGATCTACGAGCAGTACTTC
CDR3: CATSRVTEIYEQYF

size: NA
J: TRBJ2-7
V: TRBV7-9
D: TRBD1
DNA: TGTGCCAGCAGCTGGGGGCCAGGGGGCGAGGTCGGGCAGTACTTC
CDR3: CASSWGPGGEVGQYF

size: NA
J: TRBJ1-1
V: TRBV7-8
D: NA
DNA: TGTGCCAGCAGCTCTTCTTCATCGGGGAGGAGGACTGAAGCTTTCTTT
CDR3: CASSSSSSGRRTEAFF

size: once
J: TRBJ2-1
V: TRBV4-3
D: TRBD1
DNA: TGCGCCAGCAGCCAATACCTCGGGACAGCTCCCCCCTACAATGAGCAGTTCTTC
CDR3: CASSQYLGTAPPYNEQFF

size: NA
J: TRBJ1-2
V: TRBV7-9
D: NA
DNA: TGTGCCAGCAGCTTAGCGATGACAGGAGAAATACTCTATGGCTACACCTTC
CDR3: CASSLAMTGEILYGYTF

size: NA
J: TRBJ1-1
V: TRBV5-4
D: TRBD1
DNA: TGTGCCAGCAGCTTGGTCGGGGACAGGGGAGGGACTGAAGCTTTCTTT
CDR3: CASSLVGDRGGTEAFF

size: NA
J: TRBJ1-3
V: TRBV5-7
D: NA
DNA: TGTGCCAGCAGCGTCCACTCCCTAAACACCATATATTTT
CDR3: CASSVHSLNTIYF

size: few
J: TRBJ1-1
V: TRBV19
D: NA
DNA: TGTGCCAGTAGTAGAATTACAAACACTGAAGCTTTCTTT
CDR3: CASSRITNTEAFF

size: NA
J: TRBJ1-5
V: TRBV6-1
D: TRBD1
DNA: TGTGCCAGCAGTGAAAACAGGGGTGGCAATCAGCCCCAGCATTTT
CDR3: CASSENRGGNQPQHF

size: NA
J: TRBJ2-2
V: TRBV5-1
D: NA
DNA: TGCGCCAGCAGCCTCCGGGACACCGCCCCTGCGGAGCTGTTTTTT
CDR3: CASSLRDTAPAELFF

size: NA
J: TRBJ1-1
V: TRBV10-3
D: NA
DNA: TGTGCCATCAAGAGGGCCGGTGAAGCTTTCTTT
CDR3: CAIKRAGEAFF

size: once
J: TRBJ1-5
V: TRBV5-8
D: NA
DNA: TGTGCCAGCGACCAGGGGATAAGGAATCAGCCCCAGCATTTT
CDR3: CASDQGIRNQPQHF

size: NA
J: TRBJ1-2
V: TRBV30
D: NA
DNA: TGTGCCTGGAGTGTACGGACAGACTATGGCTACACCTTC
CDR3: CAWSVRTDYGYTF

size: NA
J: TRBJ2-7
V: TRBV11-1
D: NA
DNA: TGTGCCAGCAGCCGATCCGGACTATACGGCCACGAGCAGTACTTC
CDR3: CASSRSGLYGHEQYF

size: NA
J: TRBJ2-5
V: TRBV15
D: NA
DNA: TGTGCCACCAGCCCAAAAAGTGGGGGCCTAGAGACCCAGTACTTC
CDR3: CATSPKSGGLETQYF

size: NA
J: TRBJ2-2
V: TRBV7-3
D: NA
DNA: TGTGCCAGCAGCCTCCGACAGAACACCGGGGAGCTGTTTTTT
CDR3: CASSLRQNTGELFF

size: NA
J: TRBJ2-5
V: TRBV27
D: TRBD2
DNA: TGTGCCAGCAGTCAAGAACGGGGGGGAGTCCAAGAGACCCAGTACTTC
CDR3: CASSQERGGVQETQYF

size: NA
J: TRBJ2-7
V: TRBV6-6
D: TRBD1
DNA: TGTGCCAGCAGTTACCAGGGACAGACCTACGAGCAGTACTTC
CDR3: CASSYQGQTYEQYF

size: NA
J: TRBJ2-5
V: TRBV4-2
D: TRBD2
DNA: TGTGCCAGCAGCCTAGCGGGGCCTGAAGAGACCCAGTACTTC
CDR3: CASSLAGPEETQYF

size: NA
J: TRBJ1-6
V: TRBV7-9
D: NA
DNA: TGTGCCAGCAGCTTATCGGGAGGCTCCTATAATTCACCCCTCCACTTT
CDR3: CASSLSGGSYNSPLHF

size: NA
J: TRBJ1-1
V: TRBV7-9
D: NA
DNA: TGTGCCAGCAGCTTATGGGCAGACATGAACACTGAAGCTTTCTTT
CDR3: CASSLWADMNTEAFF

size: NA
J: TRBJ1-1
V: TRBV4-3
D: NA
DNA: TGCGCCAGCAGCCCAACCCCGACAGTTGAAGCTTTCTTT
CDR3: CASSPTPTVEAFF

size: few
J: TRBJ1-2
V: TRBV2
D: TRBD1
DNA: TGTGCCAGCGACCCCCGGGACAGGGATATCTATGGCTACACCTTC
CDR3: CASDPRDRDIYGYTF

size: NA
J: TRBJ1-6
V: TRBV19
D: TRBD1
DNA: TGTGCCAGTATCCCGGGACAGGGAATTTCACCCCTCCACTTT
CDR3: CASIPGQGISPLHF

size: NA
J: TRBJ2-7
V: TRBV10-3
D: TRBD1
DNA: TGTGCCATCAGTGATCCATGGACAGGGGCCTACGAGCAGTACTTC
CDR3: CAISDPWTGAYEQYF

size: NA
J: TRBJ2-7
V: TRBV27
D: TRBD1
DNA: TGTGCCAGCAGCCAGGGACAGGGCTACGAGCAGTACTTC
CDR3: CASSQGQGYEQYF

size: NA
J: TRBJ2-1
V: TRBV5-6
D: TRBD1
DNA: TGTGCCAGCAGCCCGGGACAGGGGAGGAATGAGCAGTTCTTC
CDR3: CASSPGQGRNEQFF

size: once
J: TRBJ1-5
V: TRBV6-6
D: NA
DNA: TGTGCCAGCAGTTACTCGAGGAGGCGTCGGGATCAGCCCCAGCATTTT
CDR3: CASSYSRRRRDQPQHF

size: NA
J: TRBJ1-1
V: TRBV19
D: NA
DNA: TGTGCCAGTAGTATACAGGAGGGGTTCGATAGGAACACTGAAGCTTTCTTT
CDR3: CASSIQEGFDRNTEAFF

size: NA
J: TRBJ1-1
V: TRBV30
D: NA
DNA: TGTGCCTGGAGTCGAGACACTGAAGCTTTCTTT
CDR3: CAWSRDTEAFF

size: NA
J: TRBJ2-6
V: TRBV24-1
D: NA
DNA: TGTGCCACCAACTCGGGGGATACTGGGGCCAACGTCCTGACTTTC
CDR3: CATNSGDTGANVLTF

size: NA
J: TRBJ1-2
V: TRBV27
D: NA
DNA: TGTGCCAGCGGGGCATTTGTGGGGGGTCCCATCTATGGCTACACCTTC
CDR3: CASGAFVGGPIYGYTF

size: NA
J: TRBJ1-2
V: TRBV5-1
D: NA
DNA: TGCGCCAGCAGCTTGGAACCGGGACATAGATATGGCTACACCTTC
CDR3: CASSLEPGHRYGYTF

size: NA
J: TRBJ2-7
V: TRBV11-2
D: NA
DNA: TGTGCCAGCCTCGGCAGGGGCGAGCAGTACTTC
CDR3: CASLGRGEQYF

size: NA
J: TRBJ1-4
V: TRBV2
D: NA
DNA: TGTGCCAGCAGTGGCAGGGGAACACTGTTTTTT
CDR3: CASSGRGTLFF

size: NA
J: TRBJ1-2
V: TRBV27
D: NA
DNA: TGTGCCAGCAGTACAGGGCCATATGGCTACACCTTC
CDR3: CASSTGPYGYTF

size: NA
J: TRBJ1-2
V: TRBV6-1
D: NA
DNA: TGTGCCAGCAGTGAAACTATGACAGTATCCATCACTAACTATGGCTACACCTTC
CDR3: CASSETMTVSITNYGYTF

size: NA
J: TRBJ2-7
V: TRBV19
D: TRBD1
DNA: TGTGCCAGTAGTCCCGGACAGGGATGGTACGAGCAGTACTTC
CDR3: CASSPGQGWYEQYF

size: NA
J: TRBJ1-5
V: TRBV7-8
D: TRBD1
DNA: TGTGCCAGCAGCTTAGGTGGACAGGCACTCAATCAGCCCCAGCATTTT
CDR3: CASSLGGQALNQPQHF

size: NA
J: TRBJ1-2
V: TRBV7-9
D: NA
DNA: TGTGCCAGCAGCTTATTTTGGGGCGGGGGCCCGGGCCATGGCTACACCTTC
CDR3: CASSLFWGGGPGHGYTF

size: NA
J: TRBJ1-5
V: TRBV2
D: TRBD1
DNA: TGTGCCAGCATGGGGACAGGAGCTTATCAGCCCCAGCATTTT
CDR3: CASMGTGAYQPQHF

size: NA
J: TRBJ1-2
V: TRBV6-6
D: NA
DNA: TGTGCCAGCAGTTTCGCCTTACAGGGAGACTATGGCTACACCTTC
CDR3: CASSFALQGDYGYTF

size: NA
J: TRBJ2-3
V: TRBV9
D: TRBD1
DNA: TGTGCCAGCAGCAAAAGCGCGGGACAGGGGTTAGATACGCAGTATTTT
CDR3: CASSKSAGQGLDTQYF

size: NA
J: TRBJ1-2
V: TRBV6-1
D: NA
DNA: TGTGCCAGCAGTGAAGCCCCTGACTCTAGGGGCTACACCTTC
CDR3: CASSEAPDSRGYTF

size: NA
J: TRBJ2-3
V: TRBV19
D: NA
DNA: TGTGCCAGTAGTATATCGCTGCGGTCCACAGATACGCAGTATTTT
CDR3: CASSISLRSTDTQYF

size: NA
J: TRBJ1-1
V: TRBV5-4
D: NA
DNA: TGTGCCAGCAGCTTGGAGGGGGGGACTGAAGCTTTCTTT
CDR3: CASSLEGGTEAFF

size: NA
J: TRBJ2-3
V: TRBV12-3/TRBV12-4
D: NA
DNA: TGTGCCAGCAGTCCGGGAGATACGCAGTATTTT
CDR3: CASSPGDTQYF

size: NA
J: TRBJ1-5
V: TRBV6-6
D: NA
DNA: TGTGCCAGCAGTTACTCTCCCGACACGTATCAGCCCCAGCATTTT
CDR3: CASSYSPDTYQPQHF

size: NA
J: TRBJ1-1
V: TRBV27
D: NA
DNA: TGTGCCAGCAGTTTAGGGGACTACACTGAAGCTTTCTTT
CDR3: CASSLGDYTEAFF

size: once
J: TRBJ1-6
V: TRBV19
D: NA
DNA: TGTGCCAGTAGTACCTTGGCCACCCCGGACACTCCCCTCCACTTT
CDR3: CASSTLATPDTPLHF